A single sample is the source of the 8 T cell receptor beta chains below, sequenced in a study of radiation and T cells in renal cell carcinoma (dated by TCRdb to the early 2020s). What the time point label conveys for this sample: blood 2 weeks post-SBRT. Taken with the paper, the label for treatment or condition translates to: 15 Gy SBRT to primary tumor, nephrectomy 4 weeks later. Library method: the immunoSEQ multiplex PCR assay. TCRdb took over this immuneACCESS table, retaining in-frame rearrangements with V and J assigned. Such tables are incomplete; in checked studies, under half of the missing clones stem from an unresolved V gene, and the remainder is unexplained. In this sample the table shows roughly 150,000 clones, roughly 90% of which occur a single time. Over 10% of the sample belongs to the ten largest clones. The sequencing used blood, collected from a patient whose treatment included radiotherapy and nephrectomy. The source of these receptors is a woman aged 45 to 65 with renal cell carcinoma.

This rearrangement joins TRBV7-2 to TRBJ1-2, with no clear D. Per the germline V gene, CDR1 is SGHTA and CDR2 is FQGNSA. The CDR3 is 12 residues long. V lost 1 base to trimming and J lost 6 bases, with 6 bases between them. In nucleotides, the CDR3 is TGTGCCAGCAGCTTAGGTGGAAATGGCTACACCTTC. Protein: CASSLGGNGYTF.

This sequence joins TRBV7-9 and TRBJ2-2; 9 bases fit TRBD1. Germline V lookup: CDR1 SEHNR, CDR2 FQNEAQ (reference sequence). Germline trimming cut 3 bases from V and 4 bases from J; bases unmatched to any gene: 6. There are 16 residues in the CDR3. DNA for the CDR3: TGTGCCAGCAGCTTTGACAGGGGGAAAGGCACCGGGGAGCTGTTTTTT. It is translated as CASSFDRGKGTGELFF.

This chain uses TRBV5-1 with TRBJ2-1; 13 bases agree with TRBD2. This CDR3 is 14 amino acids long. Losses at the gene ends were 7 bases for V and 6 bases for J; bases not matched to a gene: 4. The germline V gene has CDR1 SGHRS and CDR2 YFSETQ. The chain's CDR3 is CASSGLAGSNEQFF. The CDR3 coding sequence is TGCGCCAGCTCGGGACTAGCGGGGAGCAATGAGCAGTTCTTC.

The chain employs TRBV11-2 and TRBJ2-7; 10 nucleotides align to TRBD1. V lost 3 bases to trimming and J lost 4 bases; unmatched junction nucleotides: 3. The CDR3 spans 14 residues. Germline V gene data show CDR1 as SGHAT and CDR2 as FQNNGV. The CDR3 sequence: CASSFGDRGYEQYF. The DNA for the CDR3 is TGTGCCAGCAGCTTCGGGGACAGGGGTTACGAGCAGTACTTC. Supplemented by reference TRBV11-2 and TRBJ2-7, the full variable domain reads EAGVAQSPRYKIIEKRQSVAFWCNPISGHATLYWYQQILGQGPKLLIQFQNNGVVDDSQLPKDRFSAERLKGVDSTLKIQPAKLEDSAVYLCASSFGDRGYEQYFGPGTRLTVT.

V usage is TRBV9 and J usage is TRBJ1-2; D gene unclear. V lost 0 bases to trimming and J lost 7 bases, with 10 bases between them. Germline V gives CDR1 SGDLS, CDR2 YYNGEE. This CDR3 is 13 amino acids long. CDR3: CASSVDSSSGYTF. The DNA for the CDR3 is TGTGCCAGCAGCGTAGATTCGAGTTCTGGCTACACCTTC. The whole variable domain, remainder taken from reference TRBV9 and TRBJ1-2, is DSGVTQTPKHLITATGQRVTLRCSPRSGDLSVYWYQQSLDQGLQFLIQYYNGEERAKGNILERFSAQQFPDLHSELNLSSLELGDSALYFCASSVDSSSGYTFGSGTRLTVV.

The chain carries TRBV18 and TRBJ1-1, with D perhaps TRBD1 (5 bases). The V gene lost 4 bases and the J gene lost 1 base, with 22 bases spanning the gap. Germline-derived CDR1 and CDR2 are KGHSH and LQKENI. CDR3 length equals 18 residues. This CDR3 reads CASSQYQNSAGSNTEAFF. CDR3 DNA sequence: TGTGCCAGCTCACAGTACCAGAATAGCGCAGGGTCGAACACTGAAGCTTTCTTT.

The V call is TRBV29-1, the J call TRBJ2-6; perhaps D is TRBD1 or TRBD2 (6 bases each). The CDR3 length is 13 residues. The germline CDR1 and CDR2 sequences are SQVTM and ANQGSEA. This CDR3 is CGGQVSGANVLTF. The CDR3 DNA follows: TGCGGGGGGCAGGTCTCTGGGGCCAACGTCCTGACTTTC.

This clone was detected only once. The rearrangement links TRBV30 to TRBJ2-7; D possibly corresponds to TRBD1 (5 bases). The CDR3 sequence is 14 residues long. Germline CDR1 and CDR2: GTSNPN and SVGIG (reference sequence). Trimming shortened V by 0 bases and J by 5 bases, and 14 bases separated the two germline ends. Written as DNA, the CDR3 is TGTGCCTGGAGTGTAAAGGGGTGGACCAACGAGCAGTACTTC. As protein: CAWSVKGWTNEQYF. Drawing the rest from reference TRBV30 and TRBJ2-7, the complete variable domain is SQTIHQWPATLVQPVGSPLSLECTVEGTSNPNLYWYRQAAGRGLQLLFYSVGIGQISSEVPQNLSASRPQDRQFILSSKKLLLSDSGFYLCAWSVKGWTNEQYFGPGTRLTVT.